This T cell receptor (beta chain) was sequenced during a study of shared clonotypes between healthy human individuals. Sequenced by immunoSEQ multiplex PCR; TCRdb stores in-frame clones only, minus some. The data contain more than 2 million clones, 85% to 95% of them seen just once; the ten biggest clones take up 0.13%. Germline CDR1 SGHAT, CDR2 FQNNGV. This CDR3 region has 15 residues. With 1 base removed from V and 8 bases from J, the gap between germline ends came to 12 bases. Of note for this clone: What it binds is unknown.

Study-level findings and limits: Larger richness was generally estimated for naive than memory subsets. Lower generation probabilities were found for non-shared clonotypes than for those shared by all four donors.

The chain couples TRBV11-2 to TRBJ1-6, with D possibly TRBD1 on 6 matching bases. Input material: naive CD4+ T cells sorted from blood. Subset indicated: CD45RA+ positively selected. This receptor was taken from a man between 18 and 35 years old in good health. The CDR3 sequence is CASSLGRGKDSPLHF. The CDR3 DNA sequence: TGTGCCAGCAGCTTAGGCAGGGGAAAGGATTCACCCCTCCACTTT.